The sequence of this T cell receptor beta chain was determined in a study of PD-L1 blockade in urothelial cancer (dated by TCRdb to 2015 to 2018). A note on the overall study: Every patient began therapy at some point between 2013 and 2015 and was given atezolizumab 1,200 mg intravenously every 3 weeks. Durable clinical benefit was defined as a progression-free survival longer than 6 months, and TCR features were additionally tested against progression-free survival and overall survival. About 90% of the roughly 29 patients were identified as males with urothelial cancer of bladder origin, and a prior smoking history was reported by 18 of 29 patients. In the same patients, whole exome sequencing and RNA sequencing of pretreatment tumors were performed in addition to TCR sequencing. Pretreatment tumor samples, along with matched peripheral blood collected serially before and after atezolizumab treatment, underwent TCR sequencing. Some 30 patients had pretreatment blood TCR-seq, about 25 had at least one posttreatment blood collection, and about 25 had tumor TCR-seq. The study was an exploratory multi-omic analysis of somatic, immune and clinical correlates of response to PD-L1 blockade with atezolizumab in urothelial cancer. A median of about 150,000 T cells and tens of thousands of unique TCRs was obtained from blood samples, and a median clonality of approximately 0.08 was observed. Blood samples were analyzed at two time points: 3 weeks after treatment start (second dose) and 6 weeks after treatment start. About 10 patients achieved durable clinical benefit and 20 did not. Patients had an ECOG performance status of 0 or 1 and had received between 0 and 3 prior chemotherapy regimens.

Synthetic TCR analog templates were spiked into each PCR to estimate absolute template abundance from read counts. The immunoSEQ assay was used to amplify TCRbeta CDR3 regions from genomic DNA with bias-controlled V and J gene primers. Sequencing of rearranged TCRbeta segments was done at approximately 20X coverage. The published analysis was carried out like this. Clustering was used to correct sequencing errors, and CDR3s were annotated against IMGT to assign V, D and J genes. Downstream analyses used only productive TCRbeta rearrangements and left out out-of-frame or stop-codon sequences. Clonality was calculated as one minus the Shannon entropy normalized by the log of the number of unique productive sequences. Clones differing between time points or between blood and tumor were identified by Fisher's exact test with Benjamini-Hochberg correction at adjusted p below 0.01. The table comes from immuneACCESS by way of TCRdb, which keeps in-frame sequences with V and J called. Part of the clones is missing from these tables; in studies checked, under half for an unresolved V gene and the rest for unknown reasons. Clonal size and the V and J genes are those of that table, whereas D and trimming came from the DNA. This sample lists 29,000 or so clones; around 87% were detected once. The top ten clonotypes cover about 3.4% of the sample.

The trim is 5 bases for V and 0 bases for J, with a gap of 9 bases between the germline ends. The CDR3 goes from the cysteine to the phenylalanine over 14 residues. Only CDR3 DNA is held: 42 bases, read in frame from base 1. Reading the germline V gene gives CDR1 MNHEY and CDR2 SVGAGI. The cohort included about 27 patients with locally advanced or metastatic urothelial carcinoma who were treated at Memorial Sloan Kettering on a trial protocol. Peripheral blood mononuclear cells were collected pretreatment and during treatment, with between 1 and 8 total time points per patient. The Qiagen DNeasy Blood extraction kit was used to purify genomic DNA from total PBMCs and tumor samples. PBMCs were collected pretreatment and during treatment and were isolated and stored as previously described. Results and caveats for the whole study, not just this receptor: At 3 weeks after the start of treatment, tumor-associated TCR clones in peripheral blood had expanded more in patients with durable benefit (n of about 21, p = 0.022). Because of the small sample size (n of about 30) and the many exploratory analyses performed, the results are intended to be regarded as hypothesis-generating. A pretreatment peripheral blood TCR clonality below the median was linked to improved progression-free and overall survival.

As regards this clone: Its antigen is currently not known. No base quality information exists; no much larger clone differs at one position.

Sample: PBMCs, taken around atezolizumab (anti-PD-L1) treatment. Here the chain combines TRBV6-5 and TRBJ2-3; perhaps TRBD2 is the D gene, with 6 bases matching. The sequence came from a man aged 50-60 years with urothelial cancer. For the CDR3, the sequence is CASSLGTSTDTQYF. The DNA sequence reads TGTGCCAGCAGTCTAGGGACTAGCACAGATACGCAGTATTTT.